Only a few counts were recorded for the clone carrying this T cell receptor (beta chain). The antigen remains undetermined. This sample was included in a study of early T cells in non-severe SARS-CoV-2 infection. Turning to the study itself: The input, bulk RNA from unsorted whole blood, was sequenced, and chains were unpaired.

V was trimmed by 7 bases and J by 5 bases, leaving 15 bases between them. Per the germline V gene, CDR1 is SGHAT and CDR2 is FQNNGV. The CDR3 length is 14 residues. TCRdb independently ran MiXCR on the 5' RACE reads; one entry per CDR3 protein. The sample lists tens of thousands of distinct CDR3 sequences; 10% to 15% were seen once. Whole-study results and caveats: VDJdb matching skewed toward anti-spike CD8 responses, missing private and CD4 specificities.

What was sequenced was whole blood. The chain employs TRBV11-2 and TRBJ2-1, with D tentatively TRBD1 or TRBD2 (5 bases each). This sequence originates from an adult who was a healthcare worker with PCR-confirmed SARS-CoV-2 infection or an uninfected control (not recorded which). The DNA for the CDR3 is TGTGCCAGCACCAACCTGGGGGAACACAATGAGCAGTTCTTC. This translates into CASTNLGEHNEQFF.